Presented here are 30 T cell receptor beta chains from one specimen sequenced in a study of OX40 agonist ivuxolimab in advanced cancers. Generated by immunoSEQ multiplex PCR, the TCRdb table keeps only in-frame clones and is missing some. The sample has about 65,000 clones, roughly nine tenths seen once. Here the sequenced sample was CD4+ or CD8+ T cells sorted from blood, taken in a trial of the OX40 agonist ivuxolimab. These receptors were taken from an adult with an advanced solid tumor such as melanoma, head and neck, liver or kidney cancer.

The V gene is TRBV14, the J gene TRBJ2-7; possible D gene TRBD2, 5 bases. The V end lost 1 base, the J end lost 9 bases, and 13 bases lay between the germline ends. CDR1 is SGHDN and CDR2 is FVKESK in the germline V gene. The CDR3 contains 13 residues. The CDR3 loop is CASSQGPGTGQYF. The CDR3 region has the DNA TGTGCCAGCAGCCAAGGTCCGGGAACGGGGCAGTACTTC.

CDR3 sequence: CASSSTGVNEKLFF. CDR3 nucleotide sequence: TGTGCCAGCAGCTCGACAGGAGTTAATGAAAAACTGTTTTTT. The genes are TRBV7-9 and TRBJ1-4; a weak D match, TRBD1 (6 bases). The CDR3 sequence is 14 residues long. Germline V gene data show CDR1 as SEHNR and CDR2 as FQNEAQ (reference sequence). Trimming removed 4 bases from V and 4 bases from J, with 10 bases in between.

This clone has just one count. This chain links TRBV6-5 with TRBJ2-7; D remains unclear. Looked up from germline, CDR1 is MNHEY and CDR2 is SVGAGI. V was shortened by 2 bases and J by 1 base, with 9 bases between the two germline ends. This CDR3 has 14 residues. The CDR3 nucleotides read TGTGCCAGCAGTTACAGGGATTATTCCTACGAGCAGTACTTC. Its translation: CASSYRDYSYEQYF.

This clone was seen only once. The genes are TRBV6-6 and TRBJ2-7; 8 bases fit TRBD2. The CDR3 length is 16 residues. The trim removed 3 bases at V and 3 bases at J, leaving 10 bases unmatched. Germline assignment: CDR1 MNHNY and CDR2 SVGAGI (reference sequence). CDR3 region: CASSYGRGASYYEQYF. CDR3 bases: TGTGCCAGCAGTTATGGGCGGGGGGCCTCCTACTACGAGCAGTACTTC.

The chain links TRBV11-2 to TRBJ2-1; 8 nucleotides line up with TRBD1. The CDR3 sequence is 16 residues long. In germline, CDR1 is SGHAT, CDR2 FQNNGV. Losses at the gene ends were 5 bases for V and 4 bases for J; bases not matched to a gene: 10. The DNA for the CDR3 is TGTGCCAGCAGCCTGACGACAGGGGTCGCGTACAATGAGCAGTTCTTC. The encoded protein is CASSLTTGVAYNEQFF.

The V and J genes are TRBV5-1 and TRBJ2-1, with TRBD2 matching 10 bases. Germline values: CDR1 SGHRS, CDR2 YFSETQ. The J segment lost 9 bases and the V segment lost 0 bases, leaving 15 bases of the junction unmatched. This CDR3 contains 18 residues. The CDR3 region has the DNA TGCGCCAGCAGCTTGGCCGGGTCTAGCGGGAGTTGGGGACTTGAGCAGTTCTTC. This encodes CASSLAGSSGSWGLEQFF.

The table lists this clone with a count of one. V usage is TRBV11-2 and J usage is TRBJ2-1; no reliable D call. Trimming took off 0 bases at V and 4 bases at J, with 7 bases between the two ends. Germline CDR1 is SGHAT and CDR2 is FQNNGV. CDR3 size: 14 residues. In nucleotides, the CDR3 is TGTGCCAGCAGCTTAGAGCGGCAATACAATGAGCAGTTCTTC. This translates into CASSLERQYNEQFF. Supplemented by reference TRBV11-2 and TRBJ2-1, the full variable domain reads EAGVAQSPRYKIIEKRQSVAFWCNPISGHATLYWYQQILGQGPKLLIQFQNNGVVDDSQLPKDRFSAERLKGVDSTLKIQPAKLEDSAVYLCASSLERQYNEQFFGPGTRLTVL.

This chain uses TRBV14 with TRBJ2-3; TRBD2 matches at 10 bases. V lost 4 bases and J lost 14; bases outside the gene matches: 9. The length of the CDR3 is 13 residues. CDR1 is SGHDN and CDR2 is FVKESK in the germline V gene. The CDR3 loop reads CASSPYSSGGAYF. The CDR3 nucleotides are TGTGCCAGCAGCCCCTACTCTAGCGGGGGTGCGTATTTT.

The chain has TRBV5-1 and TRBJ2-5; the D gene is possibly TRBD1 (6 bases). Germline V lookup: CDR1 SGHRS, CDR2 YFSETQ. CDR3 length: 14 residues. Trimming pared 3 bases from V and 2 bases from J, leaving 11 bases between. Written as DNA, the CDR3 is TGCGCCAGCAGCTACAGGGCGTCTCAAGAGACCCAGTACTTC. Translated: CASSYRASQETQYF.

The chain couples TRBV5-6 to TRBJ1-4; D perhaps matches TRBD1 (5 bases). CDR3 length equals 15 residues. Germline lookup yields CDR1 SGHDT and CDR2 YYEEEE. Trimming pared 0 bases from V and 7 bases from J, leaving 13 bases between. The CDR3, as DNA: TGTGCCAGCAGCTTGGTGTCCTCCGGGGGTGAAAAACTGTTTTTT. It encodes CASSLVSSGGEKLFF.

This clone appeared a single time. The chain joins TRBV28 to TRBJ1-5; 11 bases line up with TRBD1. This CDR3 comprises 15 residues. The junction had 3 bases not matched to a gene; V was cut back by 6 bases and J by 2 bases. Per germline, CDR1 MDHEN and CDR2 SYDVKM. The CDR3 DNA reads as TGTGCCAGCAGACGGACAGGGGGCGGCAATCAGCCCCAGCATTTT. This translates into CASRRTGGGNQPQHF.

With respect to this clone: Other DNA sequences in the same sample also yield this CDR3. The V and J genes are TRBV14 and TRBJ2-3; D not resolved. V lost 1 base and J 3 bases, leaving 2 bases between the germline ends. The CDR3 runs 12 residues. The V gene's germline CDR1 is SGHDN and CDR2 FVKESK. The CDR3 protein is CASSQVTDTQYF. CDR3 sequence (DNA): TGTGCCAGCAGCCAAGTAACAGATACGCAGTATTTT.

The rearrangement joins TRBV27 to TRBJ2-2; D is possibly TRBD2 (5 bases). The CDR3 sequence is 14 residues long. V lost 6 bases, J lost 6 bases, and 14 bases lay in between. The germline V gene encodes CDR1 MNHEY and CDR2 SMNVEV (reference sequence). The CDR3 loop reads CASRGTRFAGELFF. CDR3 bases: TGTGCCAGCAGGGGTACTAGGTTCGCCGGGGAGCTGTTTTTT.

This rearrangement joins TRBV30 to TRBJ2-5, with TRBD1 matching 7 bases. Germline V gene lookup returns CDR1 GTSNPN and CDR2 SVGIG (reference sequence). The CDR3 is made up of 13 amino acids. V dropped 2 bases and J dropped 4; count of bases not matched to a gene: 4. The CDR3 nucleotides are TGTGCCTGGAGTTACACAGGGGTAGAGACCCAGTACTTC. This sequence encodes CAWSYTGVETQYF.

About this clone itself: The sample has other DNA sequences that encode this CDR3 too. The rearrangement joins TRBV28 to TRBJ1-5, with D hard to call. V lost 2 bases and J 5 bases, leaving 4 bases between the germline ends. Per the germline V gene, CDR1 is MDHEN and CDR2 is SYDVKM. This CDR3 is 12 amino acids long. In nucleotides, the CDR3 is TGTGCCAGCAGTTTAACAGATCAGCCCCAGCATTTT. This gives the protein CASSLTDQPQHF.

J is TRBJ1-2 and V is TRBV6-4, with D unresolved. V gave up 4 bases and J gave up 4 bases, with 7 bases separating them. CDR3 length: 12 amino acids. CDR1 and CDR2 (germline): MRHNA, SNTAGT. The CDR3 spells CASSVWGYGYTF. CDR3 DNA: TGTGCCAGCAGTGTGTGGGGCTATGGCTACACCTTC.

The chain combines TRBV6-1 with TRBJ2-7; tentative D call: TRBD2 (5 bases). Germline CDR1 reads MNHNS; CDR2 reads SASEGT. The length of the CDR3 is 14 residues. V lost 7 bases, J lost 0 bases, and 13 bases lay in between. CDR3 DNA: TGTGCCAGCAATTTCGGGATCCCCTCCTACGAGCAGTACTTC. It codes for CASNFGIPSYEQYF.

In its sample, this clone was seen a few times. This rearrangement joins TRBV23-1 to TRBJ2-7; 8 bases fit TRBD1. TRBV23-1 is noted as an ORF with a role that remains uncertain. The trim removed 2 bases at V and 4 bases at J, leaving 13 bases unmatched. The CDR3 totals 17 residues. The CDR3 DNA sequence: TGCGCCAGCAGTCAACTACTGACAGGGGTTGGACTTTACGAGCAGTACTTC. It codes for CASSQLLTGVGLYEQYF.

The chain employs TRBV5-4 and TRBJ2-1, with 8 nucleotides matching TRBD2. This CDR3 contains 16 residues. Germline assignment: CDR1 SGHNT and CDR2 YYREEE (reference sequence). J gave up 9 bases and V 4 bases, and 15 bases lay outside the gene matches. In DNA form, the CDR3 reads TGTGCCAGCAGCCTGCCGGGACTAGGGACCCACGGTGAGCAGTTCTTC. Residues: CASSLPGLGTHGEQFF.

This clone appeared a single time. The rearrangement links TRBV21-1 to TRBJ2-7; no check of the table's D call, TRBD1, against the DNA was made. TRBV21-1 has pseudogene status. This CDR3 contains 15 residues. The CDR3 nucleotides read TGTGCCAGCAGCAAAGGGGGCAGGGTGCCCTACGAGCAGTACTTC. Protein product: CASSKGGRVPYEQYF.

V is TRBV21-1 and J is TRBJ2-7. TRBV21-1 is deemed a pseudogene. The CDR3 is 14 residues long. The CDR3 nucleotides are TGTGCCAGCAGCAAAGGAGAGACCGTCTACGAGCAGTACTTC. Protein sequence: CASSKGETVYEQYF.

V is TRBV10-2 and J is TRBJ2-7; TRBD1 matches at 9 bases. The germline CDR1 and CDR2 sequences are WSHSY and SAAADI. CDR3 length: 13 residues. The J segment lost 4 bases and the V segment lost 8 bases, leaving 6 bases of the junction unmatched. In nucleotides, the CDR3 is TGCGCCAGCCTGGACAGGGGAGGATACGAGCAGTACTTC. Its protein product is CASLDRGGYEQYF.

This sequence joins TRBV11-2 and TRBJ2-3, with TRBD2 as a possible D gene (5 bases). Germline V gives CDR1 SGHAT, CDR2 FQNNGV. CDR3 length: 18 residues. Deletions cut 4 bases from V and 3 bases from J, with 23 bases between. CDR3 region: CASSSLSLRSRGTDTQYF. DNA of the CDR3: TGTGCCAGCAGCTCCCTGTCTCTGCGTTCGAGAGGGACAGATACGCAGTATTTT.

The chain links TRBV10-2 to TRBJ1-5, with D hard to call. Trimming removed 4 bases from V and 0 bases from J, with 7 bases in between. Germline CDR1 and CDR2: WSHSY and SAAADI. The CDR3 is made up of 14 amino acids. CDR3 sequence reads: CASSAGNSNQPQHF. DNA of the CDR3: TGCGCCAGCAGTGCCGGTAATAGCAATCAGCCCCAGCATTTT.

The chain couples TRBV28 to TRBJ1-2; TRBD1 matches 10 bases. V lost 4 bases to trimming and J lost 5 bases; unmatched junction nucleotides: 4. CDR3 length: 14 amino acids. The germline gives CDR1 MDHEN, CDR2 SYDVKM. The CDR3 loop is CASSSGQGLYGYTF. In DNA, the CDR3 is TGTGCCAGCAGTTCGGGACAGGGGTTGTATGGCTACACCTTC.

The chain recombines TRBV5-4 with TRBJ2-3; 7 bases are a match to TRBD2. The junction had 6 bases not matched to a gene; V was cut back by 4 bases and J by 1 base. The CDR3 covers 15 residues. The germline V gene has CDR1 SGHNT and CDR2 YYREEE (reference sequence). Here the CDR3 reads CASSLRSGGTDTQYF. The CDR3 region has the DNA TGTGCCAGCAGCCTACGGAGCGGGGGCACAGATACGCAGTATTTT.

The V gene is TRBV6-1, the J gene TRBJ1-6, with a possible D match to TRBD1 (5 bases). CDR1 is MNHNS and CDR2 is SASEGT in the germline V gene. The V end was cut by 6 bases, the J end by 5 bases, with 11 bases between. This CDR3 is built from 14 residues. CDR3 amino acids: CASRDSVHNSPLHF. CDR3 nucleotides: TGTGCCAGCAGAGACAGCGTTCATAATTCACCCCTCCACTTT.

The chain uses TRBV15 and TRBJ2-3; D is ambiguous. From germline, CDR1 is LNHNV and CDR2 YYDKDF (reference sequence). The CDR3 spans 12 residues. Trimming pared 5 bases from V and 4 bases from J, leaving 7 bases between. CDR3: CATSSSADTQYF. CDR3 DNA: TGTGCCACCAGCTCCAGCGCAGATACGCAGTATTTT.

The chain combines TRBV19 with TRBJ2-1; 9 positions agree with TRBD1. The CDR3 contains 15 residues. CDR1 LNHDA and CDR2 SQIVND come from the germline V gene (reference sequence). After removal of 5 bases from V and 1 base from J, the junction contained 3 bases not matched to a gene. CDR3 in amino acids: CASSLDRGSYNEQFF. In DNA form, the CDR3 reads TGTGCCAGTAGTCTGGACAGGGGATCCTACAATGAGCAGTTCTTC. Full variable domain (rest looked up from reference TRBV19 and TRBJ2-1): DGGITQSPKYLFRKEGQNVTLSCEQNLNHDAMYWYRQDPGQGLRLIYYSQIVNDFQKGDIAEGYSVSREKKESFPLTVTSAQKNPTAFYLCASSLDRGSYNEQFFGPGTRLTVL.

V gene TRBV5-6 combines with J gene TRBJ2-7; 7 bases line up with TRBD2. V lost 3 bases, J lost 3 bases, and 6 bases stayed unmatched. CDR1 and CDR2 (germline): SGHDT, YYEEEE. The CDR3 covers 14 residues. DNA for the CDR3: TGTGCCAGCAGCTCCGGGACTATCCTCTACGAGCAGTACTTC. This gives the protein CASSSGTILYEQYF.